The clone carrying this T cell receptor beta chain was observed a single time. With 60 Vbeta and 13 Jbeta primers, the PCR was carried out. This table comes from immunoSEQ multiplex PCR, and its TCRdb copy is limited to in-frame clones, with some not included. The repertoire holds about 130,000 clones, with 83% as singletons. These data originate in a study of cytomegalovirus exposure and HLA in healthy donors. Turning to the study itself: A data release that came early held tens of millions of unique TCRs from HLA-typed donors.

The length of the CDR3 is 18 residues. Germline V lookup: CDR1 SGHAT, CDR2 FQNNGV. V lost 5 bases and J lost 2; bases outside the gene matches: 8. Sequenced material: PBMCs. The rearrangement uses TRBV11-2 and TRBJ2-6, with 11 positions matching TRBD1. This TCR derives from a woman between 35 and 50 years old in good health and CMV-seropositive. Here the CDR3 reads CASSEDRGLSAGANVLTF. The CDR3 region has the DNA TGTGCCAGCAGCGAGGACAGGGGGCTATCGGCTGGGGCCAACGTCCTGACTTTC. Variable domain in full (rest from reference TRBV11-2 and TRBJ2-6): EAGVAQSPRYKIIEKRQSVAFWCNPISGHATLYWYQQILGQGPKLLIQFQNNGVVDDSQLPKDRFSAERLKGVDSTLKIQPAKLEDSAVYLCASSEDRGLSAGANVLTFGAGSRLTVL.